Listed here are 30 T cell receptor beta chains from one sample, sequenced in a study of shared clonotypes between healthy human individuals. Measured with immunoSEQ multiplex PCR; TCRdb has only the in-frame clones, and not every one. Here the sample spans 2 million to 3 million clones, approximately 90% being singletons. Material: naive CD4+ T cells sorted from blood. Regarding subset: CD45RA+ positively selected. The receptor set was obtained from a man younger than 35 in good health.

The chain has TRBV25-1 and TRBJ2-5, with 9 bases fitting TRBD1. The CDR3 has 15 amino acids. The germline V gene has CDR1 MGHDK and CDR2 SYGVNS. V lost 8 bases and J lost 4; bases outside the gene matches: 11. The CDR3 reads CASQSQGAFRETQYF. The CDR3 region has the DNA TGTGCCAGCCAATCACAGGGGGCGTTTAGAGAGACCCAGTACTTC.

The chain uses TRBV7-9 and TRBJ2-7, with D possibly TRBD1 on 6 matching bases. There are 17 residues in the CDR3. V was shortened by 6 bases and J by 0 bases, with 21 bases between the two germline ends. Germline loops: CDR1 SEHNR, CDR2 FQNEAQ (reference sequence). The CDR3 DNA follows: TGTGCCAGCAGTTTTACCCCGGGACACCAGAGCTCCTACGAGCAGTACTTC. Translation: CASSFTPGHQSSYEQYF. Using reference TRBV7-9 and TRBJ2-7 for the parts outside the CDR3, the full variable domain is DTGVSQNPRHKITKRGQNVTFRCDPISEHNRLYWYRQTLGQGPEFLTYFQNEAQLEKSRLLSDRFSAERPKGSFSTLEIQRTEQGDSAMYLCASSFTPGHQSSYEQYFGPGTRLTVT.

V is TRBV27 and J is TRBJ2-5; D is perhaps TRBD1 (6 bases). This CDR3 is built from 15 residues. Germline CDR1 and CDR2: MNHEY and SMNVEV (reference sequence). Trimming shortened V by 4 bases and J by 0 bases, and 12 bases separated the two germline ends. The CDR3 nucleotides read TGTGCCAGCAGTTCGGGACAAATGTACCAAGAGACCCAGTACTTC. This translates into CASSSGQMYQETQYF.

This chain uses TRBV11-2 with TRBJ2-7; 8 nucleotides align to TRBD1. The germline gives CDR1 SGHAT, CDR2 FQNNGV. Trimming cost V 5 bases and J 6 bases; bases outside gene matches: 15. The CDR3 has 16 residues. The DNA for the CDR3 is TGTGCCAGCAGCATTACAGGGGGAAAAATGAATGGCGAGCAGTACTTC. It yields the protein CASSITGGKMNGEQYF.

CDR3 amino acids: CASSPSRGGPTYEQYF. CDR3 nucleotides: TGCGCCAGCAGCCCCAGCCGAGGCGGGCCAACCTACGAGCAGTACTTC. This chain uses TRBV4-3 with TRBJ2-7, with D perhaps matching TRBD2 (5 bases). Germline V gives CDR1 LGHNA, CDR2 YSLEER. With 4 bases removed from V and 2 bases from J, the gap between germline ends came to 18 bases. CDR3 length: 16 residues.

This sequence joins TRBV11-2 and TRBJ2-2; D ambiguous. Germline V CDR1 and CDR2: SGHAT, FQNNGV. The CDR3 contains 13 residues. Trimming cost V 3 bases and J 8 bases, with 10 bases left between them. The CDR3: CASSFGTLGELFF. CDR3 bases: TGTGCCAGCAGCTTTGGAACCTTAGGGGAGCTGTTTTTT.

This clone was seen only a few times. The CDR3 sequence: CASSVSSYEQYF. DNA for the CDR3: TGTGCCAGCAGTGTAAGCTCCTACGAGCAGTACTTC. The chain carries TRBV27 and TRBJ2-7; D remains ambiguous. The CDR3 loop spans 12 amino acids. Germline lookup yields CDR1 MNHEY and CDR2 SMNVEV (reference sequence). V was trimmed by 5 bases and J by 0 bases, leaving 5 bases between them.

DNA for the CDR3: TGTGCCAGCAGTGATCAGGGCAGGCAGCCCCAGCATTTT. Its protein is CASSDQGRQPQHF. The chain has TRBV6-1 and TRBJ1-5, with D perhaps TRBD1 (5 bases). V lost 3 bases and J 7 bases, leaving 10 bases between the germline ends. From germline, CDR1 is MNHNS and CDR2 SASEGT. The CDR3 is made up of 13 amino acids.

As for this clone: Other DNA sequences in the same sample also yield this CDR3. The chain joins TRBV6-6 to TRBJ2-2, with a tentative D call TRBD2 (5 bases). The CDR3 is 14 residues long. Deletions cut 3 bases from V and 1 base from J, with 6 bases between. Germline CDR1 reads MNHNY; CDR2 reads SVGAGI (reference sequence). CDR3 nucleotides: TGTGCCAGCAGTTATGGAGGGAACACCGGGGAGCTGTTTTTT. Amino acid sequence: CASSYGGNTGELFF.

The rearrangement uses TRBV19 and TRBJ2-2, with TRBD1 matching 7 bases. Germline V gives CDR1 LNHDA, CDR2 SQIVND (reference sequence). The CDR3 is 14 amino acids. Trimming at V came to 6 bases and at J to 4 bases, leaving 5 bases not matched to a gene. The DNA of the CDR3 is TGTGCCAGTAGCCTCACAGGGGTCACCGGGGAGCTGTTTTTT. This translates into CASSLTGVTGELFF.

The chain carries TRBV11-2 and TRBJ1-6; 7 bases match TRBD1. Germline CDR1 is SGHAT and CDR2 is FQNNGV. The CDR3 totals 18 residues. V lost 4 bases, J lost 5 bases, and 14 bases stayed unmatched. The CDR3 loop is CASSSRIDRAGNNSPLHF. CDR3 sequence (DNA): TGTGCCAGCAGCTCGAGGATCGACAGGGCCGGAAATAATTCACCCCTCCACTTT.

The CDR3 DNA reads as TGCACCAGCAGCCAAGATCCCGGAGGGGGGAAGACCCAGTACTTC. It specifies CTSSQDPGGGKTQYF. The V gene is TRBV1, the J gene TRBJ2-5. TRBV1 is a pseudogene segment. The CDR3 totals 15 residues.

This sequence joins TRBV5-1 and TRBJ2-2, with 7 nucleotides matching TRBD1. The CDR3 spans 16 residues. J gave up 2 bases and V 4 bases, and 8 bases lay outside the gene matches. Looked up from germline, CDR1 is SGHRS and CDR2 is YFSETQ. As DNA, the CDR3 is TGCGCCAGCAGCGCCGGAGAGGGGGCCAACACCGGGGAGCTGTTTTTT. Its protein product is CASSAGEGANTGELFF.

The genes are TRBV5-1 and TRBJ1-4, with 7 bases matching TRBD1. V gave up 2 bases and J gave up 0 bases; unmatched junction bases: 7. The CDR3 has 17 residues. Germline CDR1 reads SGHRS; CDR2 reads YFSETQ. The CDR3 sequence is CASSLEGALTTNEKLFF. CDR3 bases: TGCGCCAGCAGCTTAGAGGGGGCCCTGACAACTAATGAAAAACTGTTTTTT. Combining the CDR3 with reference TRBV5-1 and TRBJ1-4 gives the whole variable domain KAGVTQTPRYLIKTRGQQVTLSCSPISGHRSVSWYQQTPGQGLQFLFEYFSETQRNKGNFPGRFSGRQFSNSRSEMNVSTLELGDSALYLCASSLEGALTTNEKLFFGSGTQLSVL.

This clone was counted a few times. J is TRBJ1-6 and V is TRBV7-2; tentatively, D is TRBD1 (6 bases). The CDR3 has 17 residues. V was cut by 2 bases and J by 2 bases, with 13 bases left in between. From germline, CDR1 is SGHTA and CDR2 FQGNSA. The CDR3 is CASSLSGVITYNSPLHF. CDR3 bases: TGTGCCAGCAGCTTATCAGGGGTAATCACCTATAATTCACCCCTCCACTTT. Supplemented by reference TRBV7-2 and TRBJ1-6, the full variable domain reads GAGVSQSPSNKVTEKGKDVELRCDPISGHTALYWYRQSLGQGLEFLIYFQGNSAPDKSGLPSDRFSAERTGGSVSTLTIQRTQQEDSAVYLCASSLSGVITYNSPLHFGNGTRLTVT.

J is TRBJ1-1 and V is TRBV11-2; D call uncertain. Germline V gives CDR1 SGHAT, CDR2 FQNNGV. The V end was cut by 2 bases, the J end by 1 base, with 8 bases between. This CDR3 is built from 14 residues. The CDR3 loop is CASSLPNRNTEAFF. CDR3 nucleotide sequence: TGTGCCAGCAGCTTACCCAACAGGAACACTGAAGCTTTCTTT.

The chain joins TRBV6-1 to TRBJ2-7, with 7 nucleotides matching TRBD1. Trimming cost V 7 bases and J 3 bases; bases outside gene matches: 6. The CDR3 contains 13 residues. The germline V gene has CDR1 MNHNS and CDR2 SASEGT. This CDR3 reads CASKLGQNYEQYF. In DNA form, the CDR3 reads TGTGCCAGCAAACTGGGACAGAACTACGAGCAGTACTTC.

The chain couples TRBV5-6 to TRBJ2-3, with unresolved D. The CDR3 length is 15 residues. Germline CDR1 is SGHDT and CDR2 is YYEEEE. V gave up 3 bases and J gave up 0 bases, with 11 bases separating them. The CDR3 nucleotides are TGTGCCAGCAGCTCCGACGGGCATAGCACAGATACGCAGTATTTT. This codes for CASSSDGHSTDTQYF.

The chain employs TRBV9 and TRBJ2-5; D is possibly TRBD1 or TRBD2 (7 bases each). Trimming removed 0 bases at V and 1 base at J, with 19 bases between. The CDR3 runs 18 residues. Germline assignment: CDR1 SGDLS and CDR2 YYNGEE. For the CDR3, the DNA is TGTGCCAGCAGCGTAGCTACGGGGGGACAGAACGTCCAAGAGACCCAGTACTTC. It is translated as CASSVATGGQNVQETQYF.

This chain joins TRBV9 and TRBJ1-4, with D unresolved. Germline V gives CDR1 SGDLS, CDR2 YYNGEE. The CDR3 covers 13 residues. V lost 0 bases to trimming and J lost 6 bases, with 6 bases between them. The CDR3 nucleotides are TGTGCCAGCAGCGTAGGGGCGGATGAAAAACTGTTTTTT. Translated: CASSVGADEKLFF.

The genes are TRBV30 and TRBJ2-3, with D perhaps assigned TRBD1 or TRBD2 (6 bases each). The CDR3 covers 16 residues. V was pared by 5 bases and J by 0 bases, with 18 bases between. CDR1 is GTSNPN, CDR2 SVGIG, per germline (reference sequence). Here the CDR3 reads CAWGLGGGSSTDTQYF. The CDR3 DNA reads as TGTGCCTGGGGACTTGGAGGGGGGTCTAGCACAGATACGCAGTATTTT.

The chain uses TRBV5-1 and TRBJ2-2, with 10 bases lining up with TRBD1. Germline values: CDR1 SGHRS, CDR2 YFSETQ. The CDR3 runs to 16 residues. After removal of 4 bases from V and 7 bases from J, the junction contained 10 bases not matched to a gene. CDR3: CASSGPGTGVNGELFF. DNA of the CDR3: TGCGCCAGCAGCGGGCCCGGGACAGGGGTTAACGGGGAGCTGTTTTTT.

The rearrangement joins TRBV27 to TRBJ2-3; D is undetermined. V lost 2 bases and J 1 base, leaving 13 bases between the germline ends. CDR1 is MNHEY, CDR2 SMNVEV, per germline (reference sequence). The CDR3 is 16 amino acids. In nucleotides, the CDR3 is TGTGCCAGCAGTTTACGTCTTCCTCTTGGCACAGATACGCAGTATTTT. Translating it yields CASSLRLPLGTDTQYF.

Concerning this clone: The same CDR3 also results from other DNA sequences found in this sample. The chain links TRBV6-5 to TRBJ2-2; D not certain. Deletions cut 0 bases from V and 0 bases from J, with 2 bases between. The germline V gene encodes CDR1 MNHEY and CDR2 SVGAGI. The CDR3 length is 14 residues. For the CDR3, the DNA is TGTGCCAGCAGTTACTCTACGAACACCGGGGAGCTGTTTTTT. This codes for CASSYSTNTGELFF.

This clone was recorded only once. The rearrangement joins TRBV5-1 to TRBJ2-2, with 11 positions matching TRBD2. V gave up 0 bases and J gave up 6 bases; unmatched junction bases: 7. The CDR3 consists of 17 residues. Germline V gene sequence: CDR1 SGHRS, CDR2 YFSETQ. The CDR3: CASSLGILAGVSGELFF. CDR3 DNA sequence: TGCGCCAGCAGCTTGGGGATACTAGCGGGAGTTTCCGGGGAGCTGTTTTTT.

The chain carries TRBV19 and TRBJ1-5; no clear D. Germline V lookup: CDR1 LNHDA, CDR2 SQIVND (reference sequence). The CDR3 covers 17 residues. V lost 7 bases and J 0 bases, leaving 19 bases between the germline ends. In DNA form, the CDR3 reads TGTGCCAGTACCCCCGCTGTTGACCCTTATAGCAATCAGCCCCAGCATTTT. It yields the protein CASTPAVDPYSNQPQHF.

A word on this clone: A read error may account for a junction end that differs from germline. This chain links TRBV7-2 with TRBJ2-7; D not resolved. The germline CDR1 and CDR2 sequences are SGHTA and FQGNSA. This CDR3 is built from 14 residues. The CDR3 here is CASSLARSSHEQYF. In DNA form, the CDR3 reads TGTGCCAGCAGCTTAGCGCGCTCCTCCCACGAGCAGTACTTC. Supplemented by reference TRBV7-2 and TRBJ2-7, the full variable domain reads GAGVSQSPSNKVTEKGKDVELRCDPISGHTALYWYRQSLGQGLEFLIYFQGNSAPDKSGLPSDRFSAERTGGSVSTLTIQRTQQEDSAVYLCASSLARSSHEQYFGPGTRLTVT.

The chain carries TRBV5-1 and TRBJ2-3, with 12 bases matching TRBD2. This CDR3 is 16 amino acids long. The V and J ends lost 1 base and 4 bases, in that order; junction bases with no gene match: 4. The germline CDR1 and CDR2 sequences are SGHRS and YFSETQ. The CDR3 loop reads CASSLWGTSGSDTQYF. Written as DNA, the CDR3 is TGCGCCAGCAGCTTGTGGGGGACTAGCGGGTCAGATACGCAGTATTTT.

The gene calls are TRBV21-1 and TRBJ1-5; no DNA check was done on the table's D call, TRBD1. TRBV21-1 is given as a pseudogene. This CDR3 is built from 13 residues. The CDR3 nucleotides read TGTGCCAGCAGCAAAGGGGCAGATCAGCCCCAGCATTTT. Residues: CASSKGADQPQHF.

J is TRBJ2-5 and V is TRBV30; 9 nucleotides line up with TRBD1. Trimming removed 2 bases from V and 5 bases from J; junction bases left unmatched: 9. The CDR3 totals 15 residues. CDR1 GTSNPN and CDR2 SVGIG come from the germline V gene (reference sequence). CDR3 sequence reads: CAWSIDRGSRETQYF. Written as DNA, the CDR3 is TGTGCCTGGAGTATCGACAGGGGGTCAAGGGAGACCCAGTACTTC.